This T cell receptor beta chain derives from a study of cytomegalovirus exposure and HLA in healthy donors. The study's findings and limits: Several V segments, TRBV6-2 and TRBV6-3 among them, could not be told apart and were dropped. Several top significant clusters appeared, in a later analysis, to be linked to common viral pathogens. The classifier reportedly diagnosed cytomegalovirus status with high sensitivity and specificity.

CDR1 and CDR2 from the germline V gene are MNHNS and SASEGT. The CDR3 spans 15 residues. Trimming cost V 3 bases and J 4 bases, with 13 bases left between them. For this clone: Its antigen is undetermined.

PCR was performed using 60 Vbeta and 13 Jbeta primers. Sequencing was performed with immunoSEQ multiplex PCR; in TCRdb, only in-frame clones are kept and a portion is missing. The top ten hold over 10% of the sample, which has about 73,000 clones, 75% seen once. The V and J genes are TRBV6-1 and TRBJ1-5; D gene uncertain. The sequence came from a man between 65 and 80 years old in good health and CMV-seronegative. The specimen sequenced was PBMCs. CDR3 sequence (DNA): TGTGCCAGCAGTGAGGCCCCGAGCGATAATCAGCCCCAGCATTTT. Translating it yields CASSEAPSDNQPQHF.